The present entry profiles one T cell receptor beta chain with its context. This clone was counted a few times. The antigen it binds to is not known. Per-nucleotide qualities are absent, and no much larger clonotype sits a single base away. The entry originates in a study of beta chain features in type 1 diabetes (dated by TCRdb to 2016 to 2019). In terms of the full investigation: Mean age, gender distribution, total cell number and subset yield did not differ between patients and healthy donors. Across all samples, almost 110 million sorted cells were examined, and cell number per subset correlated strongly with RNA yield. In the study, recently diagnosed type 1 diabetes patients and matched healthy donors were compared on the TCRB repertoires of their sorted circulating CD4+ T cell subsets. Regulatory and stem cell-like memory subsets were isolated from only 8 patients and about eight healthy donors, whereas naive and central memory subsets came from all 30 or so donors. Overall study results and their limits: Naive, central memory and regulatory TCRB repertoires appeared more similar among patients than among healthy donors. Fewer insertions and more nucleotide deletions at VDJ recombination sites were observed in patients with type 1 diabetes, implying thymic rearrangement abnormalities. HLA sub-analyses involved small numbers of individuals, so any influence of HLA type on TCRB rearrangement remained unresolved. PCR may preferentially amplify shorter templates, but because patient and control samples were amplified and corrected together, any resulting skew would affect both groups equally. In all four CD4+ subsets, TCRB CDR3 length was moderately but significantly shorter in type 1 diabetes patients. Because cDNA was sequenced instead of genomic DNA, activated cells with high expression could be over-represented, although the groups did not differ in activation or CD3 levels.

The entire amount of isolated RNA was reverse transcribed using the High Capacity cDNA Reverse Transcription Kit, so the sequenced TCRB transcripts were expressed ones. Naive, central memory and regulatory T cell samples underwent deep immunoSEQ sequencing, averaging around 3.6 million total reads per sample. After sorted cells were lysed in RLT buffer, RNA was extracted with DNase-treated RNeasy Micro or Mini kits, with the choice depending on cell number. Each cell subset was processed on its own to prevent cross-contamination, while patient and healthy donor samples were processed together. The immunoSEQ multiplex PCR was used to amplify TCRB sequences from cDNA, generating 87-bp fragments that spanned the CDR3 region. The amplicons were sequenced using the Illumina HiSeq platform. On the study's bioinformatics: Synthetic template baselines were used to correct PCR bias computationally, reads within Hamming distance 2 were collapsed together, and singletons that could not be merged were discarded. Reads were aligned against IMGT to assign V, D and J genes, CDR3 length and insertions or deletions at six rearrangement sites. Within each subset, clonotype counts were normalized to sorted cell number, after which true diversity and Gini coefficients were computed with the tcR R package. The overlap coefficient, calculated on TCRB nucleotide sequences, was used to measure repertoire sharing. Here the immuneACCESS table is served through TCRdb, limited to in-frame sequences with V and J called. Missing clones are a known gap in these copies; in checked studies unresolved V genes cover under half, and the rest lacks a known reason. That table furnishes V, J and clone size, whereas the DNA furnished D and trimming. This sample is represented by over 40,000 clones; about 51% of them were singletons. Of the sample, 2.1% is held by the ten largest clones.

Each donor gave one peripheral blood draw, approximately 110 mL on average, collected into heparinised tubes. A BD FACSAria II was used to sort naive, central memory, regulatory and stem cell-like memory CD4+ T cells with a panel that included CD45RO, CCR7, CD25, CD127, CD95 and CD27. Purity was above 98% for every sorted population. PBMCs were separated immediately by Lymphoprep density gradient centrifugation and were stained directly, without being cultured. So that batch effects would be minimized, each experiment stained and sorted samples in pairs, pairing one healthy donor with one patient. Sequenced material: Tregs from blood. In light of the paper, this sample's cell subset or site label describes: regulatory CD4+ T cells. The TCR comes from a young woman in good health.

The nucleotides read TGTGCCAGCAGCCCGCGGGTAGCGGGAGCTGGGGCCAACGTCCTGACTTTC. Its translation is CASSPRVAGAGANVLTF. Recombination joined TRBV7-3 with TRBJ2-6; 9 bases in the junction line up with TRBD2. The CDR3 sequence holds 17 residues, the cysteine and phenylalanine included. The retained sequence is limited to the CDR3, 51 bases, with the frame set at the first base. CDR1 and CDR2, looked up from the germline V gene, are SGHTA and FQGTGA. Trimmed from V: 5 bases; trimmed from J: 2 bases; junction bases lacking a gene match: 7.